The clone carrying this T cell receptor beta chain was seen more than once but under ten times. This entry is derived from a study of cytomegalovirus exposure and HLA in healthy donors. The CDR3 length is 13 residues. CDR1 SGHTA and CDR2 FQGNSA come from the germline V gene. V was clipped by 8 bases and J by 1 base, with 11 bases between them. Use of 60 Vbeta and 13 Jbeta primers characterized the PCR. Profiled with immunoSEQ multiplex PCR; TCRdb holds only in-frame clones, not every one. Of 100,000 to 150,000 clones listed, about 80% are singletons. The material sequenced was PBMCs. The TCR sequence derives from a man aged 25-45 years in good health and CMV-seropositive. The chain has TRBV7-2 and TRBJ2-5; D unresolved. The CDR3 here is CASAEVAQETQYF. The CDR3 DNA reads TGTGCCAGCGCGGAAGTCGCCCAAGAGACCCAGTACTTC.